The 30 T cell receptor beta chains reported below all come from one sample, sequenced in a study of T cell responses to AZD1222 COVID-19 vaccine. Only in-frame clones appear in the TCRdb table, and some are missing; sequencing was by immunoSEQ multiplex PCR. The sample carries approximately 180,000 clones, about 85% recorded once. The sample in question was peripheral blood, obtained on day 0 of AZD1222 vaccination. The receptor set was obtained from an adult in good health.

This chain joins TRBV6-5 and TRBJ1-4, with D maybe TRBD1 (5 bases). CDR3 size: 15 residues. Germline assignment: CDR1 MNHEY and CDR2 SVGAGI. With 6 bases removed from V and 1 base from J, the gap between germline ends came to 12 bases. The CDR3 loop reads CASRAPGGTNEKLFF. For the CDR3, the DNA is TGTGCCAGCAGGGCACCTGGGGGAACTAATGAAAAACTGTTTTTT.

The CDR3 bases are TGTGCCAGCAGCCAACCGGAAACAGGGAATTCACCCCTCCACTTT. Translating it yields CASSQPETGNSPLHF. V is TRBV28 and J is TRBJ1-6, with D perhaps TRBD1 (6 bases). The V and J ends lost 6 bases and 7 bases respectively, with 16 bases between them. Germline V gives CDR1 MDHEN, CDR2 SYDVKM. The CDR3 contains 15 residues.

This clone was seen only a few times. The V call is TRBV7-6, the J call TRBJ1-6; tentative D call: TRBD1 (6 bases). CDR1 is SGHVS and CDR2 is FNYEAQ in the germline V gene. Trimming stripped 0 bases from V and 5 bases from J, with 11 bases between. The CDR3 runs 16 residues. This CDR3 reads CASSLAPRGDNSPLHF. In nucleotides, the CDR3 is TGTGCCAGCAGCTTAGCGCCGAGGGGGGATAATTCACCCCTCCACTTT.

The chain links TRBV5-1 to TRBJ2-1; 7 positions agree with TRBD1. Germline CDR1 is SGHRS and CDR2 is YFSETQ. This CDR3 has 16 amino acids. Trimming at V came to 3 bases and at J to 2 bases, leaving 8 bases not matched to a gene. The CDR3, as DNA: TGCGCCAGCAGCTACCCCGACAGGGCTGCCTACAATGAGCAGTTCTTC. Translating gives CASSYPDRAAYNEQFF.

The genes are TRBV6-1 and TRBJ1-2, with 7 nucleotides matching TRBD1. Germline CDR1 MNHNS, CDR2 SASEGT. The CDR3 is 16 amino acids. Trimming removed 1 base from V and 4 bases from J; junction bases left unmatched: 9. The CDR3 spells CASSEDGRGQIYGYTF. CDR3 DNA sequence: TGTGCCAGCAGTGAAGATGGTCGGGGACAGATCTATGGCTACACCTTC.

Of note for this clone: One end of the junction does not line up with germline, which may come from a read error. This sequence joins TRBV30 and TRBJ1-1; the D gene is possibly TRBD1 (5 bases). The CDR3 contains 12 residues. The germline V gene encodes CDR1 GTSNPN and CDR2 SVGIG (reference sequence). CDR3 nucleotide sequence: TGTGCCTGGAGTGATGGGACGGCTCGTAGGATCTTT. It yields the protein CAWSDGTARRIF.

This clone was observed a few times. This CDR3 reads CASSSPDRAINTEAFF. The CDR3, as DNA: TGTGCCAGCAGTTCCCCTGACAGGGCAATTAACACTGAAGCTTTCTTT. The genes are TRBV28 and TRBJ1-1, with TRBD1 matching 7 bases. The CDR3 spans 16 residues. With 4 bases clipped from V and 2 bases from J, the junction kept 10 bases outside the gene matches. Germline V gives CDR1 MDHEN, CDR2 SYDVKM.

The chain employs TRBV7-8 and TRBJ2-7; D call uncertain. Trimming stripped 1 base from V and 6 bases from J, with 7 bases between. The CDR3 sequence is 12 residues long. The germline gives CDR1 SGHVS, CDR2 FQNEAQ. The CDR3 spells CASSLDGREQYF. The DNA of the CDR3 is TGTGCCAGCAGCTTAGACGGGCGCGAGCAGTACTTC.

The rearrangement links TRBV7-8 to TRBJ1-1; TRBD1 aligns across 8 bases. V lost 4 bases, J lost 9 bases, and 13 bases stayed unmatched. CDR1 is SGHVS, CDR2 FQNEAQ, per germline. There are 15 residues in the CDR3. The CDR3 spells CASSSTSGTGDKAFF. The CDR3, as DNA: TGTGCCAGCAGCTCGACGTCGGGGACAGGCGACAAAGCTTTCTTT.

The chain carries TRBV12-3 or TRBV12-4 and TRBJ1-1; TRBD1 might be the D (6 bases). The CDR3 covers 13 residues. Trimming shortened V by 7 bases and J by 10 bases, and 19 bases separated the two germline ends. DNA of the CDR3: TGTGCCAGCACCTCCTGGGGGGGCGGTCCAGCTTTCTTT. Protein: CASTSWGGGPAFF.

The genes are TRBV29-1 and TRBJ1-1; no reliable D call. Trimming cost V 7 bases and J 1 base, with 10 bases left between them. The germline V gene encodes CDR1 SQVTM and CDR2 ANQGSEA. The CDR3 extends over 12 amino acids. The CDR3 loop is CSGLRGNTEAFF. In DNA, the CDR3 is TGCAGCGGTTTAAGAGGGAACACTGAAGCTTTCTTT.

The chain has TRBV7-2 and TRBJ2-3; 9 bases match TRBD2. Germline CDR1 SGHTA, CDR2 FQGNSA. V was clipped by 5 bases and J by 2 bases; unmatched bases: 5. This CDR3 contains 15 residues. In DNA form, the CDR3 reads TGTGCCAGCAGCCCCCAGCGGGGGGTCACAGATACGCAGTATTTT. It encodes CASSPQRGVTDTQYF.

The chain recombines TRBV5-1 with TRBJ2-6, with D tentatively TRBD1 (5 bases). The CDR3 has 17 amino acids. Deletions cut 4 bases from V and 4 bases from J, with 18 bases between. CDR1 is SGHRS, CDR2 YFSETQ, per germline. The CDR3 region has the DNA TGCGCCAGCAGCCAGAAACCCCAGGGAACCGGGGCCAACGTCCTGACTTTC. Protein sequence: CASSQKPQGTGANVLTF. Together with reference TRBV5-1 and TRBJ2-6, the CDR3 gives the full variable domain: KAGVTQTPRYLIKTRGQQVTLSCSPISGHRSVSWYQQTPGQGLQFLFEYFSETQRNKGNFPGRFSGRQFSNSRSEMNVSTLELGDSALYLCASSQKPQGTGANVLTFGAGSRLTVL.

The chain is built from TRBV5-1 and TRBJ2-7, with D possibly TRBD2 on 6 matching bases. This CDR3 has 16 amino acids. The V end lost 4 bases, the J end lost 3 bases, and 20 bases lay between the germline ends. Per germline, CDR1 SGHRS and CDR2 YFSETQ. The CDR3 loop is CASSPQPGTWIYEQYF. The CDR3 bases are TGCGCCAGCAGCCCACAACCCGGGACTTGGATCTACGAGCAGTACTTC.

This CDR3 reads CASSAGPADTQYF. The CDR3 DNA sequence: TGCGCCAGCAGCGCGGGGCCGGCAGATACGCAGTATTTT. The chain recombines TRBV5-1 with TRBJ2-3; D is possibly TRBD2 (6 bases). Germline-derived CDR1 and CDR2 are SGHRS and YFSETQ. The CDR3 has 13 residues. The V and J ends lost 4 bases and 4 bases respectively, with 10 bases between them.

V usage is TRBV27 and J usage is TRBJ2-5; no clear D. The ends were cut back, 5 bases at V and 2 bases at J, with 12 bases in the middle. The CDR3 has 14 amino acids. Germline CDR1 and CDR2: MNHEY and SMNVEV (reference sequence). Written as DNA, the CDR3 is TGTGCCAGCAGTCAGACACGTGCACAAGAGACCCAGTACTTC. It translates to CASSQTRAQETQYF.

This chain connects TRBV28 to TRBJ1-2; 8 nucleotides line up with TRBD1. There are 12 residues in the CDR3. V dropped 2 bases and J dropped 10; count of bases not matched to a gene: 3. Germline-derived CDR1 and CDR2 are MDHEN and SYDVKM. The CDR3 DNA reads TGTGCCAGCAGTTTACGGACAGGGCCCTACACCTTC. Translation gives CASSLRTGPYTF.

The chain combines TRBV7-8 with TRBJ1-3; D gene uncertain. V was clipped by 7 bases and J by 2 bases, with 15 bases between them. The germline gives CDR1 SGHVS, CDR2 FQNEAQ. There are 15 residues in the CDR3. This CDR3 reads CASTSTQAPGNTIYF. CDR3 bases: TGTGCCAGCACCTCCACGCAGGCCCCTGGAAACACCATATATTTT.

V usage is TRBV28 and J usage is TRBJ1-2, with D tentatively TRBD1 (5 bases). V dropped 6 bases and J dropped 5 bases, with 16 bases sitting between them. The germline V gene has CDR1 MDHEN and CDR2 SYDVKM. The CDR3 contains 14 residues. The CDR3 region is CASRLTTPGYGYTF. The CDR3 DNA reads as TGTGCCAGCAGGTTAACTACCCCAGGGTATGGCTACACCTTC.

This chain connects TRBV5-1 to TRBJ2-7; 9 positions agree with TRBD1. Germline loops: CDR1 SGHRS, CDR2 YFSETQ. The CDR3 totals 14 residues. After removal of 6 bases from V and 4 bases from J, the junction contained 8 bases not matched to a gene. The CDR3 DNA sequence: TGCGCCAGCACCATGACAGGGGGAATTTACGAGCAGTACTTC. Translated: CASTMTGGIYEQYF. Supplemented by reference TRBV5-1 and TRBJ2-7, the full variable domain reads KAGVTQTPRYLIKTRGQQVTLSCSPISGHRSVSWYQQTPGQGLQFLFEYFSETQRNKGNFPGRFSGRQFSNSRSEMNVSTLELGDSALYLCASTMTGGIYEQYFGPGTRLTVT.

This chain connects TRBV11-2 to TRBJ2-7; D might be TRBD2 (5 bases). V shed 5 bases and J shed 0 bases, with 14 bases lying between them. This CDR3 has 15 residues. CDR1 is SGHAT and CDR2 is FQNNGV in the germline V gene. Here the CDR3 DNA reads TGTGCCAGCAGCCGCCCTAGCCCCCTCTCCTACGAGCAGTACTTC. Its translation: CASSRPSPLSYEQYF.

The chain carries TRBV6-4 and TRBJ2-7; TRBD1 matches 7 bases. After removal of 2 bases from V and 0 bases from J, the junction contained 13 bases not matched to a gene. Germline V gene lookup returns CDR1 MRHNA and CDR2 SNTAGT. CDR3 size: 18 residues. CDR3 coding DNA: TGTGCCAGCAGTGACGGGACAGCCGTCCGCACGCCCTCCTACGAGCAGTACTTC. Its translation: CASSDGTAVRTPSYEQYF.

The chain couples TRBV15 to TRBJ2-1, with 7 positions matching TRBD1. This CDR3 comprises 14 residues. The J segment lost 5 bases and the V segment lost 1 base, leaving 2 bases of the junction unmatched. Looked up from germline, CDR1 is LNHNV and CDR2 is YYDKDF (reference sequence). CDR3 region: CATSRGQGDNEQFF. CDR3 DNA: TGTGCCACCAGCAGAGGACAGGGAGACAATGAGCAGTTCTTC.

V gene TRBV6-4 combines with J gene TRBJ2-7; either TRBD1 or TRBD2 may fit D (5 bases each). V was trimmed by 8 bases and J by 3 bases, leaving 14 bases between them. CDR3 size: 13 residues. Germline loops: CDR1 MRHNA, CDR2 SNTAGT. DNA of the CDR3: TGTGCCAGCGGTGGGGGTAACGACTACGAGCAGTACTTC. It translates to CASGGGNDYEQYF.

The J gene is TRBJ2-1, the V gene TRBV30; tentatively, D is TRBD2 (5 bases). Germline values: CDR1 GTSNPN, CDR2 SVGIG (reference sequence). Trimming pared 1 base from V and 7 bases from J, leaving 11 bases between. This CDR3 has 13 amino acids. DNA for the CDR3: TGTGCCTGGAGTGGGCTAGCACCGAATGAGCAGTTCTTC. Translating gives CAWSGLAPNEQFF.

The chain combines TRBV4-1 with TRBJ2-1; D not certain. Germline V gives CDR1 MGHRA, CDR2 YSYEKL. V was shortened by 0 bases and J by 8 bases, with 17 bases between the two germline ends. The CDR3 runs 16 residues. CDR3 coding DNA: TGCGCCAGCAGCCAAGATCGAGCCACGTTTTCCTATGAGCAGTTCTTC. Translation gives CASSQDRATFSYEQFF.

The rearrangement uses TRBV20-1 and TRBJ1-6; perhaps TRBD1 as D (5 bases). The V gene's germline CDR1 is DFQATT and CDR2 SNEGSKA (reference sequence). V was shortened by 3 bases and J by 9 bases, with 12 bases between the two germline ends. The CDR3 extends over 13 amino acids. DNA for the CDR3: TGCAGTGCTAGTCGAGGGGTGGCTTCACCCCTCCACTTT. Protein product: CSASRGVASPLHF.

The CDR3 region has the DNA TGTGCCAGCAGCTTAGCCCGCTCGGGTGGCACTGAAGCTTTCTTT. Translation gives CASSLARSGGTEAFF. The chain links TRBV7-8 to TRBJ1-1; D not resolved. The CDR3 is 15 amino acids. The V gene's germline CDR1 is SGHVS and CDR2 FQNEAQ. The V end lost 0 bases, the J end lost 4 bases, and 12 bases lay between the germline ends.

The CDR3 sequence is CASHRDRGITEAFF. The CDR3 DNA reads as TGTGCCAGCCACCGGGACAGGGGGATCACTGAAGCTTTCTTT. The V and J genes are TRBV19 and TRBJ1-1; TRBD1 aligns across 11 bases. With 9 bases clipped from V and 4 bases from J, the junction kept 7 bases outside the gene matches. The CDR3 consists of 14 residues. Germline CDR1 and CDR2: LNHDA and SQIVND (reference sequence).

The gene calls are TRBV2 and TRBJ2-7, with D uncertain. The V gene lost 7 bases and the J gene lost 7 bases, with 11 bases spanning the gap. The CDR3 is 11 amino acids. CDR1 and CDR2 (germline): SNHLY, FYNNEI. As DNA, the CDR3 is TGTGCCAGCACAGGATTCGAGGAGCAGTACTTC. This codes for CASTGFEEQYF.